This T cell receptor (beta chain) came from a study of OX40 agonist ivuxolimab in advanced cancers. Overall study results and limits: Among T cells, CD8+ cells averaged more expanded clones than CD4+ cells.

Data came from immunoSEQ multiplex PCR; TCRdb stores just in-frame clones and leaves some out. The repertoire holds 40,000 or so clones, around four fifths seen once, with roughly 40% in the top ten. Note on this clone: The antigen is undetermined.

CDR3 length: 17 amino acids. Germline lookup yields CDR1 KGHSH and CDR2 LQKENI. Between the trimmed V and J ends, which lost 0 bases and 8 bases, there was a span of 19 bases. The sequences come from CD4+ or CD8+ T cells sorted from blood, collected in a trial of the OX40 agonist ivuxolimab. The J gene is TRBJ1-4, the V gene TRBV18, with a possible D match to TRBD1 (6 bases). The receptor was isolated from an adult with an advanced solid tumor such as melanoma, head and neck, liver or kidney cancer. The CDR3 nucleotides read TGTGCCAGCTCACCACCGAATGGGGGCACCATCCAGGAAAAACTGTTTTTT. The encoded protein is CASSPPNGGTIQEKLFF. The full variable domain, rest sourced from reference TRBV18 and TRBJ1-4, is NAGVMQNPRHLVRRRGQEARLRCSPMKGHSHVYWYRQLPEEGLKFMVYLQKENIIDESGMPKERFSAEFPKEGPSILRIQQVVRGDSAAYFCASSPPNGGTIQEKLFFGSGTQLSVL.